This entry features one TCR beta chain sequence. Its target is not known. The data stem from a study of cytomegalovirus exposure and HLA in healthy donors. Using immunoSEQ multiplex PCR, the repertoire was profiled, and TCRdb retains in-frame clones only, with some absent. Counted here are about 170,000 clones, approximately 96% occurring once; the ten biggest clones make up around 0.9%. The donors formed part of the roughly 110-subject validation cohort, distinct from the roughly 630-subject first cohort. V dropped 4 bases and J dropped 1 base, with 16 bases sitting between them. Germline assignment: CDR1 MGHRA and CDR2 YSYEKL. The CDR3 runs to 16 residues. Overall study findings and caveats: There were three CMV-associated chains whose specificity for CMV antigens was confirmed in vitro. The classifier was said to identify cytomegalovirus status with high specificity and sensitivity.

The chain carries TRBV4-1 and TRBJ1-1, with D tentatively TRBD1 (5 bases). Sequencing was performed on PBMCs. The source is a woman in her late teens or twenties in good health and CMV-seronegative. CDR3 amino acids: CASSLQRETGNTEAFF. The CDR3 region has the DNA TGCGCCAGCAGCCTCCAACGAGAAACAGGGAACACTGAAGCTTTCTTT.